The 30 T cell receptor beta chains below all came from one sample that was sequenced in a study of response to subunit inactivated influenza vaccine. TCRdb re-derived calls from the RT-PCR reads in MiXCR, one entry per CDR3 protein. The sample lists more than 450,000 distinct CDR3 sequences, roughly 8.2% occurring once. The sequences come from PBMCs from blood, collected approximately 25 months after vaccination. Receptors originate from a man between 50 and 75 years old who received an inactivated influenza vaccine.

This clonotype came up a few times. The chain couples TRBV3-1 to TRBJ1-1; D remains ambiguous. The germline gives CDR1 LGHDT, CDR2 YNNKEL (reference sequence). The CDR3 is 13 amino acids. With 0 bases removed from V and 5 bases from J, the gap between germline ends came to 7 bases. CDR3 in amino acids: CASSQDQSTEAFF. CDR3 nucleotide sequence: TGTGCCAGCAGCCAAGATCAATCGACTGAAGCTTTCTTT.

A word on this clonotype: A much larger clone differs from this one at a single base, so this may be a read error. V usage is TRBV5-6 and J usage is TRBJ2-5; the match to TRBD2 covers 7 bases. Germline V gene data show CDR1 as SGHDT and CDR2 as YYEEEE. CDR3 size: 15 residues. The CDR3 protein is CACSFMRGSQETQYF. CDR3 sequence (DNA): TGTGCCTGCAGCTTCATGCGGGGGAGCCAAGAGACCCAGTACTTC.

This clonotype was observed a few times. As DNA, the CDR3 is TGTGCCAGCTGCAGGGCTAGTGGGGTCGCAGATACGCAGTATTTT. Amino acids: CASCRASGVADTQYF. The chain combines TRBV12-3 or TRBV12-4 with TRBJ2-3, with TRBD1 as a possible D gene (5 bases). The CDR3 spans 15 residues. V was trimmed by 8 bases and J by 4 bases, leaving 19 bases between them.

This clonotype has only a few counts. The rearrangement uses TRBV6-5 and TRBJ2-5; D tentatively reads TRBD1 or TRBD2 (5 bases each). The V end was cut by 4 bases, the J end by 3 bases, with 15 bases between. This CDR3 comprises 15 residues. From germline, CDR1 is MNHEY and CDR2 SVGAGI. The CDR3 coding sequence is TGTGCCAGCAGTTCTACCGCCGGGACCAAAGAGACCCAGTACTTC. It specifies CASSSTAGTKETQYF.

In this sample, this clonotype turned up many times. The CDR3 nucleotides read TGCGCCAGCAGCTTGGGGACTAGCGGGAGCAACACAGATACGCAGTATTTT. It translates to CASSLGTSGSNTDTQYF. The V gene is TRBV5-1, the J gene TRBJ2-3, with 13 bases aligning to TRBD2. The CDR3 totals 17 residues. Trimming took 0 bases from V and 2 from J; bases not matched to a gene: 3. Germline lookup yields CDR1 SGHRS and CDR2 YFSETQ.

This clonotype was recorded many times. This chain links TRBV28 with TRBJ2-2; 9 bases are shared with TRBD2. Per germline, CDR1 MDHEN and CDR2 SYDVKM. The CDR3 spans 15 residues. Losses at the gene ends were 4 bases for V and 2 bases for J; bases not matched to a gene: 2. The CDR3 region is CASSSTSGNTGELFF. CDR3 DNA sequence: TGTGCCAGCAGTTCGACTAGCGGCAACACCGGGGAGCTGTTTTTT.

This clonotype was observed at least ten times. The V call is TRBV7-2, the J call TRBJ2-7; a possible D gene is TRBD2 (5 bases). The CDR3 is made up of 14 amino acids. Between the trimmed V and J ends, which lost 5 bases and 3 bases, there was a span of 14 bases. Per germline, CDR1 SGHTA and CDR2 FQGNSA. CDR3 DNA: TGTGCCAGCAGCCCCACAGCGGTGAACTACGAGCAGTACTTC. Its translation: CASSPTAVNYEQYF.

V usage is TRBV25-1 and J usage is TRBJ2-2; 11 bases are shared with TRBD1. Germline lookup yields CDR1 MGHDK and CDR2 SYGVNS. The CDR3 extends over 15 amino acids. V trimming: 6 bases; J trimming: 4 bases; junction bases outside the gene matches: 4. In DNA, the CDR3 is TGTGCCAGCAGCCGGACAGGGGGCCTCACCGGGGAGCTGTTTTTT. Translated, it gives CASSRTGGLTGELFF.

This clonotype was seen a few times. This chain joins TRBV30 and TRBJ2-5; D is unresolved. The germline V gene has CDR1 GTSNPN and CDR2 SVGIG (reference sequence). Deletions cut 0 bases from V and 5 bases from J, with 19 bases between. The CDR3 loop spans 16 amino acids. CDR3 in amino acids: CAWSVPRSAPGETQYF. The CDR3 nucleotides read TGTGCCTGGAGTGTGCCTCGGTCTGCTCCTGGGGAGACCCAGTACTTC.

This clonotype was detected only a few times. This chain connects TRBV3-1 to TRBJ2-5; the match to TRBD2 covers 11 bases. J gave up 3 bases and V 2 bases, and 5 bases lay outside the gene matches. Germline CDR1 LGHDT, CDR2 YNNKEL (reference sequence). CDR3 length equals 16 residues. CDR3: CASSQRLAGTKETQYF. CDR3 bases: TGTGCCAGCAGCCAAAGACTAGCGGGGACTAAAGAGACCCAGTACTTC.

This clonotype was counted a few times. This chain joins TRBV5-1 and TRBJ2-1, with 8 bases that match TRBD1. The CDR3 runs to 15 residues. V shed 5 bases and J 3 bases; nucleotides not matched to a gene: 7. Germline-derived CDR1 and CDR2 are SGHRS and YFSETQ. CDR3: CASRSGTGNYNEQFF. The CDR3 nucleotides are TGCGCCAGCAGATCCGGGACAGGAAACTACAATGAGCAGTTCTTC.

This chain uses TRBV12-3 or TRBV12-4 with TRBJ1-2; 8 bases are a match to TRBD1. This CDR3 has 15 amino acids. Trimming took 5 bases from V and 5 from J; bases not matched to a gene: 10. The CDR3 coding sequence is TGTGCCAGCAGTGGGGGGACAGGAGGTTTATATGGCTACACCTTC. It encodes CASSGGTGGLYGYTF.

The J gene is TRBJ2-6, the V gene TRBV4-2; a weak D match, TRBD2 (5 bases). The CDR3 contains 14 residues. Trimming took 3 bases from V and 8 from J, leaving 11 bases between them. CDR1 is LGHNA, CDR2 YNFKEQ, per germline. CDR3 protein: CASSQETSTNVLTF. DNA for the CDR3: TGTGCCAGCAGCCAGGAAACTAGTACCAACGTCCTGACTTTC.

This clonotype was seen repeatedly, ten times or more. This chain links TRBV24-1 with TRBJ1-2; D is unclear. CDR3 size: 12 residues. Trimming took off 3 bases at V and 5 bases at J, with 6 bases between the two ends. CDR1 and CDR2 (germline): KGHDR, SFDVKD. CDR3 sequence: CATSDEAYGYTF. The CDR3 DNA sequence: TGTGCCACCAGTGATGAAGCATATGGCTACACCTTC.

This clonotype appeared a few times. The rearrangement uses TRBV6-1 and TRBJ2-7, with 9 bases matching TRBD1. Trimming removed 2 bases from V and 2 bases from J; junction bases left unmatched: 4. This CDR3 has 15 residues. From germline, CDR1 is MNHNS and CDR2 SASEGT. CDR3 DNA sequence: TGTGCCAGCAGTGAACTGGGACAGGGACCCTACGAGCAGTACTTC. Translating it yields CASSELGQGPYEQYF.

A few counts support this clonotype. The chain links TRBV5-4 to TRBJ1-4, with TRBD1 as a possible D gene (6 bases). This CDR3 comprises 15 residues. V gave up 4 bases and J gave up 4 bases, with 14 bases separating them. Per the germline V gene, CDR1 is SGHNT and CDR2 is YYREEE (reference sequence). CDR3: CASSPQGRGNEKLFF. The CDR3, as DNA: TGTGCCAGCAGCCCCCAGGGGCGCGGTAATGAAAAACTGTTTTTT.

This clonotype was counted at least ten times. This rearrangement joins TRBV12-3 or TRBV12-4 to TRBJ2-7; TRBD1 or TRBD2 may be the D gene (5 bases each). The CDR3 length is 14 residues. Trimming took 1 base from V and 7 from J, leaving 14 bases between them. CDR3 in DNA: TGTGCCAGCAGTTTAGGGGGGACCGTGGGGGAGCAGTACTTC. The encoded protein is CASSLGGTVGEQYF.

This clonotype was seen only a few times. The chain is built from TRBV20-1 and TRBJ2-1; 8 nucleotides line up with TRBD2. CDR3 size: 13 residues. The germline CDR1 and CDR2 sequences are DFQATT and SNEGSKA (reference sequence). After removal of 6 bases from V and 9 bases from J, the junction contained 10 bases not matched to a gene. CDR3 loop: CSAVAGGDGEQFF. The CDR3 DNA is TGCAGTGCCGTGGCGGGAGGAGATGGTGAGCAGTTCTTC.

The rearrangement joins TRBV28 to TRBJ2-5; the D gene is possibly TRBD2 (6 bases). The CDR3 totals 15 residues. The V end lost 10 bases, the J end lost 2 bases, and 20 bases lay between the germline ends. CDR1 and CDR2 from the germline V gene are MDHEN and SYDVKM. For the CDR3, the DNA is TGTGCCACCACTTCGCGGGACGGGACGCAAGAGACCCAGTACTTC. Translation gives CATTSRDGTQETQYF.

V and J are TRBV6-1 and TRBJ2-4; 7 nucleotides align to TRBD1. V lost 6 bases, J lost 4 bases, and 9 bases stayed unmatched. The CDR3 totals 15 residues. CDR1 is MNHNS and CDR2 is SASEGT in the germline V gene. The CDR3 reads CASSLRQGPKNIQYF. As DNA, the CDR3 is TGTGCCAGCAGCCTCCGACAGGGACCGAAAAACATTCAGTACTTC.

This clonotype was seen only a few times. This CDR3 is CASSAGGAGNEQFF. In DNA, the CDR3 is TGTGCCAGCAGTGCCGGGGGGGCAGGAAATGAGCAGTTCTTC. The rearrangement uses TRBV2 and TRBJ2-1, with 8 bases lining up with TRBD2. J was trimmed by 7 bases and V by 4 bases; bases with no gene match: 6. This CDR3 has 14 residues. Germline-derived CDR1 and CDR2 are SNHLY and FYNNEI.

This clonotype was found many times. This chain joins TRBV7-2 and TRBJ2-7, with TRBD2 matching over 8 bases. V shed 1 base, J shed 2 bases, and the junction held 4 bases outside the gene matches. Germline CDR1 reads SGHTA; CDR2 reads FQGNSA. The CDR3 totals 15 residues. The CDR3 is CASSLVREGPYEQYF. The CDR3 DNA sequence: TGTGCCAGCAGCTTAGTTCGGGAGGGTCCCTACGAGCAGTACTTC.

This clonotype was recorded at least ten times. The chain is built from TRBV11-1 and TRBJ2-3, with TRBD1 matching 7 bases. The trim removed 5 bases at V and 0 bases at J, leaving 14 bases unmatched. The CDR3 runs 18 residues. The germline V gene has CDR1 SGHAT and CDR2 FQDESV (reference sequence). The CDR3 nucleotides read TGTGCCAGCAGCCTGAGCCGGCAGACCAGGGGGAGCACAGATACGCAGTATTTT. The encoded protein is CASSLSRQTRGSTDTQYF.

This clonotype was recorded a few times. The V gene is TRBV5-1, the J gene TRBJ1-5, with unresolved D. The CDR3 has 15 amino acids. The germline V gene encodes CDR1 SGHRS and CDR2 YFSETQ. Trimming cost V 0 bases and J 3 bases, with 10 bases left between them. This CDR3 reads CASSLEGGFNQPQHF. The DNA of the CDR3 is TGCGCCAGCAGCTTGGAAGGAGGTTTCAATCAGCCCCAGCATTTT.

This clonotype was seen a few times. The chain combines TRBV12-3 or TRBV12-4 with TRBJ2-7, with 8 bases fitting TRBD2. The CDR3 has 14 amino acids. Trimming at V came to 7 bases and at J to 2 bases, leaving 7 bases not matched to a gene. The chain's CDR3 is CASTVSGSAYEQYF. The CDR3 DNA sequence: TGTGCCAGCACCGTGAGCGGGAGTGCCTACGAGCAGTACTTC.

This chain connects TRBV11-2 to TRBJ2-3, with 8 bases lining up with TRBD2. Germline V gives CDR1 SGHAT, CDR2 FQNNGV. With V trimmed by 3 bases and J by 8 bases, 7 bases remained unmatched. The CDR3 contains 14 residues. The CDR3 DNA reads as TGTGCCAGCAGCTTGCGGGAGGCGGGGGGTACGCAGTATTTT. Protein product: CASSLREAGGTQYF.

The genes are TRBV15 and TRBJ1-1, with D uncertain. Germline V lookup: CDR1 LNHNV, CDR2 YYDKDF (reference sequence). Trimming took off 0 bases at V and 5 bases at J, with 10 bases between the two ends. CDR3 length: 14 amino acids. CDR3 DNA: TGTGCCACCAGCAGAGATCTTAGGTGGACTGAAGCTTTCTTT. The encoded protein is CATSRDLRWTEAFF.

CDR3 sequence: CASSQDLIQPQHF. CDR3 nucleotides: TGCGCCAGCAGCCAAGATCTGATTCAGCCCCAGCATTTT. The rearrangement links TRBV4-3 to TRBJ1-5, with D unresolved. Trimming stripped 0 bases from V and 6 bases from J, with 6 bases between. The CDR3 runs 13 residues. In germline, CDR1 is LGHNA, CDR2 YSLEER.

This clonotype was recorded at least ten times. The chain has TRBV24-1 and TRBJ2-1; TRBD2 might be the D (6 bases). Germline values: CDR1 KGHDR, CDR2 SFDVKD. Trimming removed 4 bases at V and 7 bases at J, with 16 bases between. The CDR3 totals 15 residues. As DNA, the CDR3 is TGTGCCACCAGTGACCCCGGGACGGGACTTAATGAGCAGTTCTTC. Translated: CATSDPGTGLNEQFF.

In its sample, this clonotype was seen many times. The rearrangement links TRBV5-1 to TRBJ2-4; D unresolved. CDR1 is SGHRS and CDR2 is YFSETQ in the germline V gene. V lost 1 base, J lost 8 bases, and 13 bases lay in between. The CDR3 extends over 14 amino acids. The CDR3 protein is CASSLNRAQDIQYF. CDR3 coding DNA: TGCGCCAGCAGCTTGAACAGAGCCCAGGACATTCAGTACTTC.